Listed here are 4 T cell receptor beta chains from one sample, sequenced in a study of CD8+CD57+ T cells in acquired aplastic anemia. Profiling of TCR beta VDJ combinations and CDR3 sequences used genomic DNA as template. In TCRdb, the reads were re-called with MiXCR into one record per CDR3 protein. The table shows approximately 100,000 distinct CDR3 sequences, with less than 75% occurring only once. Patients who underwent sequencing had shown CD8+CD57+ cell expansion by flow cytometry. The sequenced material came from sorted CD4+, CD8+, or CD8+CD57+ T cells (not recorded which) from PBMCs. These receptors all come from a human donor with aplastic anemia.

This clonotype was observed a single time. The rearrangement joins TRBV19 to TRBJ2-7, with 9 bases that match TRBD1. Losses at the gene ends were 4 bases for V and 5 bases for J; bases not matched to a gene: 9. The germline V gene has CDR1 LNHDA and CDR2 SQIVND (reference sequence). The CDR3 spans 15 residues. CDR3 region: CASSNRDRESDEQYF. As DNA, the CDR3 is TGTGCCAGTAGTAACCGGGACAGGGAGTCGGACGAGCAGTACTTC.

This chain links TRBV10-3 with TRBJ1-1, with a tentative D call TRBD1 (5 bases). V dropped 1 base and J dropped 6 bases, with 6 bases sitting between them. The length of the CDR3 is 12 residues. CDR1 is ENHRY and CDR2 is SYGVKD in the germline V gene. Here the CDR3 reads CAISEWGAEAFF. DNA for the CDR3: TGTGCCATCAGTGAGTGGGGGGCTGAAGCTTTCTTT.

The chain carries TRBV20-1 and TRBJ2-3, with 16 bases that match TRBD2. Germline values: CDR1 DFQATT, CDR2 SNEGSKA (reference sequence). Unmatched junction bases numbered 8, after V lost 0 bases and J lost 2 bases. The CDR3 covers 19 residues. The CDR3 here is CSARDRGLAGGPTTDTQYF. CDR3 in DNA: TGCAGTGCTAGAGATCGGGGACTAGCGGGAGGGCCGACCACAGATACGCAGTATTTT.

The rearrangement links TRBV20-1 to TRBJ1-5; D gene uncertain. The V and J ends lost 5 bases and 7 bases respectively, with 12 bases between them. The CDR3 covers 12 residues. Germline CDR1 DFQATT, CDR2 SNEGSKA (reference sequence). CDR3 protein: CSAPRLYQPQHF. The CDR3 DNA reads TGCAGTGCTCCCAGGTTGTACCAGCCCCAGCATTTT.